A selection of T cell receptor beta chains follows, all from one sample in a study of Graves' ophthalmopathy and Graves' hyperthyroidism. Via MiXCR, TCRdb re-called the multiplex PCR reads, giving one row per CDR3 protein. The profile shows 200,000 to 300,000 distinct CDR3 sequences, around 50% of them singletons. The sequenced sample consisted of peripheral blood. Receptors originate from an adult man with Graves' ophthalmopathy. CDR3s include the opening cysteine and the closing phenylalanine or tryptophan. A D gene is named only where the DNA matches it firmly. The size field is filled for only some rows; it gives once, few, many or a size class.

cdr3_aa | cdr3_nt | clone_size | v_call | d_call | j_call
CAGSGAGELFF | TGTGCCGGCAGCGGGGCCGGGGAGCTGTTTTTT | few | TRBV2 | TRBD2 | TRBJ2-2
CSAHHDRGLGETQYF | TGCAGTGCTCATCATGACAGGGGCCTAGGGGAGACCCAGTACTTC | NA | TRBV20-1 | TRBD1 | TRBJ2-5
CAISDHRGRSNEQFF | TGTGCCATCAGTGACCACAGGGGGCGAAGCAATGAGCAGTTCTTC | NA | TRBV10-3 | TRBD1 | TRBJ2-1
CASSLGQGIGSYTF | TGTGCCAGCAGTTTGGGACAGGGCATAGGAAGCTACACCTTC | NA | TRBV27 | TRBD1 | TRBJ1-2
CASSSPPGTPEAFF | TGTGCCAGCAGTTCCCCTCCCGGGACACCAGAAGCTTTCTTT | NA | TRBV5-5 | NA | TRBJ1-1
CSARTWDRGNEKLFF | TGCAGTGCTAGAACATGGGACAGGGGGAATGAAAAACTGTTTTTT | NA | TRBV20-1 | TRBD1 | TRBJ1-4
CASSEAVTYEQYF | TGTGCCAGCAGCGAGGCGGTTACCTACGAGCAGTACTTC | many | TRBV10-3 | NA | TRBJ2-7
CASSASTGGSQTQYF | TGTGCCAGCAGCGCCTCGACTGGCGGGAGCCAGACCCAGTACTTC | once | TRBV9 | TRBD2 | TRBJ2-5
CASSLGGSTYNEQFF | TGTGCCAGCAGCTTAGGAGGGTCAACGTACAATGAGCAGTTCTTC | NA | TRBV7-8 | NA | TRBJ2-1
CASSPPGTRAYEQYF | TGTGCCAGCAGCCCCCCCGGGACGAGGGCCTACGAGCAGTACTTC | NA | TRBV5-4 | NA | TRBJ2-7
CASSAGIFSGANVLTF | TGTGCCAGCAGCGCCGGAATTTTCTCTGGGGCCAACGTCCTGACTTTC | NA | TRBV9 | NA | TRBJ2-6
CSVPDGGRNYGYTF | TGCAGCGTTCCCGACGGGGGGCGTAACTATGGCTACACCTTC | many | TRBV29-1 | NA | TRBJ1-2
CASSQDLGQGIDVLTF | TGTGCCAGCAGCCAAGATCTAGGACAGGGAATCGACGTCCTGACTTTC | many | TRBV14 | TRBD1 | TRBJ2-6
CASSDTGGYYGYTF | TGTGCCAGCAGTGATACAGGGGGGTACTATGGCTACACCTTC | NA | TRBV14 | TRBD1 | TRBJ1-2
CASRVGGGEKLFF | TGTGCCAGTCGTGTAGGGGGCGGTGAAAAACTGTTTTTT | NA | TRBV10-3 | TRBD1 | TRBJ1-4
CASRGLAFYF | TGTGCCAGCAGAGGGCTAGCCTTCTACTTC | once | TRBV6-5 | NA | TRBJ2-5
CASSGYSLYNSPLHF | TGTGCCAGCAGTGGATACAGCCTTTATAATTCACCCCTCCACTTT | NA | TRBV6-1 | NA | TRBJ1-6
CASSSGSYTGELFF | TGTGCCAGCAGTTCCGGGTCGTACACCGGGGAGCTGTTTTTT | few | TRBV12-3/TRBV12-4 | NA | TRBJ2-2
CASSYSGGEKLFF | TGTGCCAGCAGTTACTCAGGGGGTGAAAAACTGTTTTTT | NA | TRBV11-2 | TRBD1 | TRBJ1-4
CASSGNRGSSYEQYF | TGTGCCAGCAGTGGGAACAGGGGTAGCTCCTACGAGCAGTACTTC | few | TRBV2 | TRBD1 | TRBJ2-7
CASSPPWQGTSYEQYF | TGTGCCAGCAGCCCCCCGTGGCAGGGGACTTCCTACGAGCAGTACTTC | NA | TRBV7-9 | NA | TRBJ2-7
CASGGVTYNSPLHF | TGTGCCAGTGGGGGCGTGACCTATAATTCACCCCTCCACTTT | few | TRBV19 | NA | TRBJ1-6
CASSKQDSRTEAFF | TGTGCCAGCAGCAAACAAGACAGTCGCACTGAAGCTTTCTTT | many | TRBV7-6 | NA | TRBJ1-1
CSARPRASYEQYF | TGCAGTGCTAGACCGAGGGCCAGCTACGAGCAGTACTTC | many | TRBV20-1 | NA | TRBJ2-7